These 17 T cell receptor beta chains came from one sample sequenced in a study of T cells in Graves' hyperthyroidism and ophthalmopathy (dated by TCRdb to about 2019). Library preparation used multiplex PCR. Instrument on record: Illumina HiSeq 2000. TCR beta CDR3 regions were amplified from RNA transcripts. A first-round RT-PCR of the TCR CDR3 used the HTBI primer set with the Qiagen OneStep RT-PCR kit. TCRdb trimmed the raw reads at Q25, called clones with MiXCR and kept productive beta chains. Entries are consolidated by CDR3 protein sequence, retaining the most common genes and DNA. Counted in this sample were a few hundred thousand distinct CDR3 sequences; over 20% of them appeared once. The ten most abundant clones make up 50% to 75% of the sample. Sequencing was carried out using blood. The receptors here all came from a young man with Graves' ophthalmopathy.

V usage is TRBV2 and J usage is TRBJ2-7, with 9 bases that match TRBD2. The CDR3 is made up of 14 amino acids. V shed 4 bases and J 6 bases; nucleotides not matched to a gene: 7. CDR1 is SNHLY, CDR2 FYNNEI, per germline. The CDR3 bases are TGTGCCAGCAGTGTAGCTAGCGGGACCCCCGAGCAGTACTTC. It is translated as CASSVASGTPEQYF.

This clonotype has a handful of counts. J is TRBJ2-1 and V is TRBV7-2; 8 nucleotides match TRBD2. Trimming cost V 5 bases and J 9 bases; bases outside gene matches: 9. Germline assignment: CDR1 SGHTA and CDR2 FQGNSA. The CDR3 length is 14 residues. The CDR3 sequence is CASSHPRGGSEQFF. CDR3 coding DNA: TGTGCCAGCAGCCATCCCCGGGGGGGGAGTGAGCAGTTCTTC.

Only a few counts were recorded for this clonotype. This rearrangement joins TRBV12-3 or TRBV12-4 to TRBJ2-7; 9 bases are shared with TRBD2. The CDR3 covers 15 residues. V shed 5 bases and J 2 bases; nucleotides not matched to a gene: 7. The CDR3 DNA follows: TGTGCCAGCAGTAGCGCTAGCGGGAATCCCTACGAGCAGTACTTC. It yields the protein CASSSASGNPYEQYF.

V is TRBV10-1 and J is TRBJ2-2; 11 positions agree with TRBD2. The CDR3 is 16 amino acids. With V trimmed by 3 bases and J by 5 bases, 5 bases remained unmatched. CDR1 and CDR2 (germline): WNHNN, SYGVQD (reference sequence). The CDR3 is CASSEALAGGTGELFF. The CDR3 DNA is TGCGCCAGCAGTGAAGCCCTAGCGGGGGGAACCGGGGAGCTGTTTTTT.

This clonotype was detected ten times or more. This chain connects TRBV6-1 to TRBJ2-7; possible D gene TRBD1, 6 bases. V was shortened by 6 bases and J by 2 bases, with 17 bases between the two germline ends. From germline, CDR1 is MNHNS and CDR2 SASEGT. The CDR3 consists of 15 residues. This chain's CDR3 is CASRSNRVTTYEQYF. The CDR3 nucleotides read TGTGCCAGCAGATCAAACAGGGTTACGACCTACGAGCAGTACTTC.

This clonotype has ten or more counts. This chain uses TRBV28 with TRBJ2-1, with 7 positions matching TRBD1. Germline CDR1 is MDHEN and CDR2 is SYDVKM. The CDR3 is 18 amino acids. Losses at the gene ends were 2 bases for V and 4 bases for J; bases not matched to a gene: 14. The CDR3 nucleotides read TGTGCCAGCAGTTTACGTATGGGACAGAGGGAGTTTTACAATGAGCAGTTCTTC. Its protein product is CASSLRMGQREFYNEQFF.

The V call is TRBV5-1, the J call TRBJ2-1; 10 bases are a match to TRBD2. The length of the CDR3 is 16 residues. CDR1 is SGHRS and CDR2 is YFSETQ in the germline V gene. After removal of 3 bases from V and 5 bases from J, the junction contained 8 bases not matched to a gene. CDR3 region: CASSSGGTSAHNEQFF. In nucleotides, the CDR3 is TGCGCCAGCAGCTCTGGGGGGACTAGCGCCCACAATGAGCAGTTCTTC.

This clonotype was counted at least ten times. The V and J genes are TRBV12-3 or TRBV12-4 and TRBJ2-1; possible D gene TRBD2, 5 bases. V was pared by 3 bases and J by 6 bases, with 15 bases between. This CDR3 has 15 amino acids. DNA of the CDR3: TGTGCCAGCAGTTTTAGCGCGTTAGAGTCCAATGAGCAGTTCTTC. Its protein product is CASSFSALESNEQFF.

The chain joins TRBV27 to TRBJ1-4; unclear D gene. The V gene lost 5 bases and the J gene lost 0 bases, with 13 bases spanning the gap. Germline values: CDR1 MNHEY, CDR2 SMNVEV (reference sequence). The CDR3 has 16 residues. CDR3 protein: CASSLASVATNEKLFF. The CDR3 bases are TGTGCCAGCAGTCTGGCCTCGGTTGCAACTAATGAAAAACTGTTTTTT.

V is TRBV12-3 or TRBV12-4 and J is TRBJ2-7, with D perhaps TRBD1 (6 bases). Deletions cut 4 bases from V and 4 bases from J, with 23 bases between. The CDR3 runs 17 residues. This CDR3 reads CASSWGQTTALGYEQYF. For the CDR3, the DNA is TGTGCCAGCAGTTGGGGGCAGACGACAGCCCTAGGATACGAGCAGTACTTC.

V is TRBV20-1 and J is TRBJ1-2; D is perhaps TRBD1 (6 bases). Germline CDR1 DFQATT, CDR2 SNEGSKA (reference sequence). V was clipped by 3 bases and J by 10 bases, with 15 bases between them. The CDR3 runs to 12 residues. CDR3 sequence: CSARSGQQDYTF. DNA for the CDR3: TGCAGTGCTAGGTCCGGACAGCAGGACTACACCTTC.

The J gene is TRBJ1-2, the V gene TRBV24-1; TRBD1 aligns across 7 bases. The length of the CDR3 is 13 residues. The V segment lost 7 bases and the J segment 6 bases; nucleotides outside the gene matches: 7. Germline CDR1 is KGHDR and CDR2 is SFDVKD. CDR3 nucleotides: TGTGCCACCAGAGACAGGGTGGATCATGGCTACACCTTC. This encodes CATRDRVDHGYTF.

This clonotype was found many times. The chain uses TRBV7-3 and TRBJ2-1; D unclear. The CDR3 sequence is 16 residues long. Deletions cut 5 bases from V and 1 base from J, with 15 bases between. The germline V gene has CDR1 SGHTA and CDR2 FQGTGA. CDR3: CASSQGDTLSYNEQFF. CDR3 nucleotides: TGTGCCAGCAGCCAAGGCGACACTTTGTCCTACAATGAGCAGTTCTTC.

The V and J genes are TRBV30 and TRBJ1-4; D remains ambiguous. The CDR3 is made up of 14 amino acids. Trimming took 5 bases from V and 1 from J, leaving 11 bases between them. CDR1 is GTSNPN, CDR2 SVGIG, per germline (reference sequence). The chain's CDR3 is CAWGLWGTNEKLFF. CDR3 nucleotides: TGTGCCTGGGGTTTGTGGGGAACTAATGAAAAACTGTTTTTT.

This clonotype appeared a single time. The chain carries TRBV10-3 and TRBJ1-5; TRBD1 matches at 7 bases. The CDR3 has 15 residues. V lost 6 bases to trimming and J lost 0 bases; unmatched junction nucleotides: 5. CDR1 is ENHRY and CDR2 is SYGVKD in the germline V gene. The DNA of the CDR3 is TGTGCCATCAGGACAGGGATAGATAGCAATCAGCCCCAGCATTTT. Protein product: CAIRTGIDSNQPQHF.

This clonotype has a count of ten or more. The chain uses TRBV12-3 or TRBV12-4 and TRBJ1-5; D call uncertain. Trimming shortened V by 7 bases and J by 1 base, and 14 bases separated the two germline ends. This CDR3 region has 15 residues. This chain's CDR3 is CASTMGGLSNQPQHF. CDR3 in DNA: TGTGCCAGCACCATGGGAGGGCTCAGCAATCAGCCCCAGCATTTT.

This clonotype was detected a few times. The genes are TRBV24-1 and TRBJ2-1; 11 nucleotides agree with TRBD2. J was trimmed by 3 bases and V by 4 bases; bases with no gene match: 13. This CDR3 region has 19 residues. Germline V CDR1 and CDR2: KGHDR, SFDVKD. CDR3 loop: CATSESGTSGNYLYNEQFF. The CDR3 DNA reads TGTGCCACCAGTGAATCCGGGACTAGCGGAAACTACCTCTACAATGAGCAGTTCTTC.